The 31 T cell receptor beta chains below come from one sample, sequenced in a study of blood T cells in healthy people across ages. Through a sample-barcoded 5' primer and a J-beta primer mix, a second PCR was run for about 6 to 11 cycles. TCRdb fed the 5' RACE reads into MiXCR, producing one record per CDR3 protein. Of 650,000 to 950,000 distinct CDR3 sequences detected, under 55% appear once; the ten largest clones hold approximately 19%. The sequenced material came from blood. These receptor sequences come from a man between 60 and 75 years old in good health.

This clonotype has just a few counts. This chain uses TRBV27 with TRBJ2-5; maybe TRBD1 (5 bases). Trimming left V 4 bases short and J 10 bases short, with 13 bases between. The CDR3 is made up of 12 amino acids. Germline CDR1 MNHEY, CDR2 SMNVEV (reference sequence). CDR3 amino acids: CASSSPQGSQYF. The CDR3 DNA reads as TGTGCCAGCAGTTCCCCGCAGGGTAGCCAGTACTTC.

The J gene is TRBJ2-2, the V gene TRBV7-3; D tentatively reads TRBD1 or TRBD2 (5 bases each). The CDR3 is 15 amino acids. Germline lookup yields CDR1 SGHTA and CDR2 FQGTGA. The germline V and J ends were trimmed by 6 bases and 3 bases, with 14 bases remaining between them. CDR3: CASRRAVGDTGELFF. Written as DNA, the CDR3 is TGTGCCAGCAGACGAGCGGTGGGGGACACCGGGGAGCTGTTTTTT.

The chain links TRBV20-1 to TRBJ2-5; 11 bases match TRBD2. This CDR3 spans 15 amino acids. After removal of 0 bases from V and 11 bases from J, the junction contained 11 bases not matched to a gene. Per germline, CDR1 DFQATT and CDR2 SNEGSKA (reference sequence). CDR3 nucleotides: TGCAGTGCTAGAGAGACTAGCGGGGTATCCGATGAGCAGTACTTC. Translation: CSARETSGVSDEQYF.

The CDR3 DNA reads TGCAGCGTTGGAGGCCCTCAGGGGGCCGGGAACACTGAAGCTTTCTTT. Its translation is CSVGGPQGAGNTEAFF. The chain uses TRBV29-1 and TRBJ1-1; 8 bases align to TRBD1. V gave up 4 bases and J gave up 1 base; unmatched junction bases: 11. Germline-derived CDR1 and CDR2 are SQVTM and ANQGSEA. CDR3 size: 16 residues.

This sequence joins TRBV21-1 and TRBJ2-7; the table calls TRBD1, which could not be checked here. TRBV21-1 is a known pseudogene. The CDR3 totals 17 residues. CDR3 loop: CASTRLEGQASSYEQYF. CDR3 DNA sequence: TGTGCCAGCACCAGACTCGAAGGACAGGCGAGCTCCTACGAGCAGTACTTC.

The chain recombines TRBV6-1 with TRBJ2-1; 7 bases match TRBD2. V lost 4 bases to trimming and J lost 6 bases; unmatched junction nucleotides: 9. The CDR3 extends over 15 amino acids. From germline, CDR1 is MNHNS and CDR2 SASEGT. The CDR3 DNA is TGTGCCAGCAGTGTCATGGGGGAGGGCCCCAATGAGCAGTTCTTC. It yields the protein CASSVMGEGPNEQFF.

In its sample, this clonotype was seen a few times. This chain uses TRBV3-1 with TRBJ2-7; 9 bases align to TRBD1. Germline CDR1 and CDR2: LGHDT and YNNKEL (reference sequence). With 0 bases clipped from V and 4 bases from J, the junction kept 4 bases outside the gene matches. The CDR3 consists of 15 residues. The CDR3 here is CASSQDKGQGYEQYF. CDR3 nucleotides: TGTGCCAGCAGCCAAGATAAGGGACAGGGATACGAGCAGTACTTC.

This CDR3 is CASSVYQGSYNEQFF. The CDR3 coding sequence is TGTGCCAGCAGCGTATACCAGGGGTCCTACAATGAGCAGTTCTTC. The chain is built from TRBV9 and TRBJ2-1; the D gene is possibly TRBD1 (6 bases). Trimming left V 1 base short and J 1 base short, with 9 bases between. CDR3 length: 15 amino acids. CDR1 and CDR2 (germline): SGDLS, YYNGEE. The full variable domain, completed using reference TRBV9 and TRBJ2-1, is DSGVTQTPKHLITATGQRVTLRCSPRSGDLSVYWYQQSLDQGLQFLIQYYNGEERAKGNILERFSAQQFPDLHSELNLSSLELGDSALYFCASSVYQGSYNEQFFGPGTRLTVL.

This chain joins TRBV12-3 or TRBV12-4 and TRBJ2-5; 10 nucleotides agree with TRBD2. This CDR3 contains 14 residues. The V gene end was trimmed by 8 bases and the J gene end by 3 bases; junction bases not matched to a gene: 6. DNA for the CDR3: TGTGCCAGCCGAACCCTAGCGGGGGAAGAGACCCAGTACTTC. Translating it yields CASRTLAGEETQYF.

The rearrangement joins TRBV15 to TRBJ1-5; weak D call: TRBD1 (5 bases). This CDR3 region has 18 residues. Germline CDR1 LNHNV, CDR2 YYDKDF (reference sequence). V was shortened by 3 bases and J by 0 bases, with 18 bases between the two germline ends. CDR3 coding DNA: TGTGCCACCAGCAGGGGGTCGGGGGGTGGATATAGCAATCAGCCCCAGCATTTT. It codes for CATSRGSGGGYSNQPQHF. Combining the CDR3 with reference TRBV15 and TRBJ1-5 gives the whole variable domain DAMVIQNPRYQVTQFGKPVTLSCSQTLNHNVMYWYQQKSSQAPKLLFHYYDKDFNNEADTPDNFQSRRPNTSFCFLDIRSPGLGDTAMYLCATSRGSGGGYSNQPQHFGDGTRLSIL.

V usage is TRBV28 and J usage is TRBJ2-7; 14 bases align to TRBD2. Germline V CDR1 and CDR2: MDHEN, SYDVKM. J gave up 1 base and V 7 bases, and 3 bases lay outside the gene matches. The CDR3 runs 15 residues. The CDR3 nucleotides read TGTGCCAGCAAGGGGACTAGCGGGGGATCCTACGAGCAGTACTTC. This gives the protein CASKGTSGGSYEQYF.

The CDR3 spells CASSSGTDDPVQHF. The CDR3 nucleotides read TGTGCCAGCAGCTCCGGGACAGACGATCCTGTCCAGCATTTT. The chain couples TRBV9 to TRBJ1-5, with 7 positions matching TRBD1. Per germline, CDR1 SGDLS and CDR2 YYNGEE. The CDR3 covers 14 residues. The junction had 13 bases not matched to a gene; V was cut back by 4 bases and J by 12 bases.

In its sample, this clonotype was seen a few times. CDR3 residues: CASKGLSRGEQFF. DNA for the CDR3: TGTGCCAGCAAGGGTCTTTCCCGGGGTGAGCAGTTCTTC. The rearrangement joins TRBV12-3 or TRBV12-4 to TRBJ2-1, with D perhaps TRBD2 (5 bases). V dropped 7 bases and J dropped 9 bases, with 16 bases sitting between them. The CDR3 is made up of 13 amino acids.

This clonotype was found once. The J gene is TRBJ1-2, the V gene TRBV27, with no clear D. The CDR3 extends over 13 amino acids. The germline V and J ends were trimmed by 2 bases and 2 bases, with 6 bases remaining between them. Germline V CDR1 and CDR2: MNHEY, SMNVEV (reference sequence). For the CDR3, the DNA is TGTGCCAGCAGTTTAAACAAGAACTATGGCTACACCTTC. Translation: CASSLNKNYGYTF.

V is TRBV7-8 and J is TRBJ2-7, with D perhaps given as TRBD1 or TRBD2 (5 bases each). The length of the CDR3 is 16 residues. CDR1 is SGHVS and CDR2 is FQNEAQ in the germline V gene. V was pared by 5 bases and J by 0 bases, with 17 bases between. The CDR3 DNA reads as TGTGCCAGCAGCCCGGGGCCTGTGAAGGCCTCCTACGAGCAGTACTTC. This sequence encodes CASSPGPVKASYEQYF.

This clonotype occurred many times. The CDR3 nucleotides are TGCAGCGTTGAAGTGGATCCGCGACAGGGTGCCGAGCAGTACTTC. It is translated as CSVEVDPRQGAEQYF. The rearrangement uses TRBV29-1 and TRBJ2-7, with 7 bases lining up with TRBD1. J gave up 6 bases and V 1 base, and 12 bases lay outside the gene matches. The CDR3 loop spans 15 amino acids. Germline values: CDR1 SQVTM, CDR2 ANQGSEA.

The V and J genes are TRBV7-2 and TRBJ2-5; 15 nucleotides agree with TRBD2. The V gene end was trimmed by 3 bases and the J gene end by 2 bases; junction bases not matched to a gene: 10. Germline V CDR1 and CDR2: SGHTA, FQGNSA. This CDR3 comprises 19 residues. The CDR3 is CASSFRVGGLAGGQETQYF. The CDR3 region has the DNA TGTGCCAGCAGCTTTCGTGTTGGGGGACTAGCGGGGGGTCAAGAGACCCAGTACTTC.

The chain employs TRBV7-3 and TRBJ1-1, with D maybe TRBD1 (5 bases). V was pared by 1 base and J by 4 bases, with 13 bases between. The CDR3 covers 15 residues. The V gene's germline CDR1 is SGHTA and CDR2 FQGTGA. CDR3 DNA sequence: TGTGCCAGCAGCTTAAGTCCAGGGCTGGGCACTGAAGCTTTCTTT. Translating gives CASSLSPGLGTEAFF.

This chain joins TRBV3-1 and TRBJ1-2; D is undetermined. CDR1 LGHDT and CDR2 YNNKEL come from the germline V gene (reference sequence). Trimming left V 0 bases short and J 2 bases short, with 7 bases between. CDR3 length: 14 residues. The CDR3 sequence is CASSQERPNYGYTF. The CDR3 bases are TGTGCCAGCAGCCAAGAGAGGCCGAACTATGGCTACACCTTC.

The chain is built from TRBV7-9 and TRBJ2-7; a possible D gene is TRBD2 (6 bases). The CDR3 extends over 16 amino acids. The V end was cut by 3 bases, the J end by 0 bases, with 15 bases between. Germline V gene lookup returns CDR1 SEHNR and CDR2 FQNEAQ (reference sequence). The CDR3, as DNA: TGTGCCAGCAGCTTTAAGGGCGGGAACAGCTCCTACGAGCAGTACTTC. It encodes CASSFKGGNSSYEQYF.

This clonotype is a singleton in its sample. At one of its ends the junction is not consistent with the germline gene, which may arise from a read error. The CDR3 DNA reads TGCAGTGCTAAGCTAGGGGCAGAAGCTAACTATGGCCACACCTTC. Encoded protein: CSAKLGAEANYGHTF. The V gene is TRBV20-1, the J gene TRBJ1-2; D might be TRBD1 (5 bases). Germline V gene data show CDR1 as DFQATT and CDR2 as SNEGSKA (reference sequence). The CDR3 contains 15 residues.

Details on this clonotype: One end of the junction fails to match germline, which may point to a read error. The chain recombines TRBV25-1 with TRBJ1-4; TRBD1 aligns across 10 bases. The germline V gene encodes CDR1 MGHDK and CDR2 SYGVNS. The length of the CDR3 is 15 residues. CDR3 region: CASCEGGTGDEKLFF. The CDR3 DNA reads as TGTGCCAGCTGTGAAGGCGGGACAGGGGACGAAAAACTGTTTTTT.

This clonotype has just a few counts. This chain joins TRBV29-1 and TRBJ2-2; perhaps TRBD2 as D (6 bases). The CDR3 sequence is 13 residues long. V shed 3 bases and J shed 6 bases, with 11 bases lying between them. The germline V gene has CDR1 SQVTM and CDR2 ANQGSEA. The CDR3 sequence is CSVDRGGSGELFF. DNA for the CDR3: TGCAGCGTTGATCGCGGAGGGTCCGGGGAGCTGTTTTTT.

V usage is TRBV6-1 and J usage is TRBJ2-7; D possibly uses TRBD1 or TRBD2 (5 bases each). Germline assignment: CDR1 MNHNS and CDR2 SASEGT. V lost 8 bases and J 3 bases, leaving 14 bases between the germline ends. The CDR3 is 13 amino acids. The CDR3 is CASGTQQHYEQYF. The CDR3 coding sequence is TGTGCCAGCGGGACCCAACAACACTACGAGCAGTACTTC.

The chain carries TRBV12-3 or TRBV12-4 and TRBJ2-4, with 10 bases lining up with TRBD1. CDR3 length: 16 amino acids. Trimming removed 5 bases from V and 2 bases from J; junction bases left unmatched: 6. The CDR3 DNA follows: TGTGCCAGCAGTGCCCAGGACAGGGGGACCAAAAACATTCAGTACTTC. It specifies CASSAQDRGTKNIQYF.

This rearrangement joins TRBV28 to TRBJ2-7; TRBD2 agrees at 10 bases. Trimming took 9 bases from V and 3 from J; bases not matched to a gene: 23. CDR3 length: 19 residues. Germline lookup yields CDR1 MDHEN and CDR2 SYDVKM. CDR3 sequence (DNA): TGTGCCAGTAGTAACCCGAAAACTAGCGGGGAGGCACTCGACTACGAGCAGTACTTC. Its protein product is CASSNPKTSGEALDYEQYF.

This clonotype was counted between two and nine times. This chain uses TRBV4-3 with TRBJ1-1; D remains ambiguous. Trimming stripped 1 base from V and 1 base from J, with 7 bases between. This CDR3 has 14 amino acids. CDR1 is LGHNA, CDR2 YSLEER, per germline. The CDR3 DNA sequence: TGCGCCAGCAGCCAAGCCCCAGGGAACACTGAAGCTTTCTTT. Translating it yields CASSQAPGNTEAFF.

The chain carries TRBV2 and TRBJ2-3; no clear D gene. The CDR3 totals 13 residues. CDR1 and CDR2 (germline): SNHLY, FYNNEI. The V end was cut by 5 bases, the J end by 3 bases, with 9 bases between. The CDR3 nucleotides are TGTGCCAGCAGTCGGACGTGGACAGATACGCAGTATTTT. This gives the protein CASSRTWTDTQYF. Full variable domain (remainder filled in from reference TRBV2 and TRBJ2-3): EPEVTQTPSHQVTQMGQEVILRCVPISNHLYFYWYRQILGQKVEFLVSFYNNEISEKSEIFDDQFSVERPDGSNFTLKIRSTKLEDSAMYFCASSRTWTDTQYFGPGTRLTVL.

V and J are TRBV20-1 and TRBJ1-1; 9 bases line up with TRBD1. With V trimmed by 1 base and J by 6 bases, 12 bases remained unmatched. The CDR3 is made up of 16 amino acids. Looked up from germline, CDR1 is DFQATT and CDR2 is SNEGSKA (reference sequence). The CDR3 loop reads CSARVPYRGQGAEAFF. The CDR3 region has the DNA TGCAGTGCTAGAGTCCCTTACAGGGGGCAGGGGGCTGAAGCTTTCTTT.

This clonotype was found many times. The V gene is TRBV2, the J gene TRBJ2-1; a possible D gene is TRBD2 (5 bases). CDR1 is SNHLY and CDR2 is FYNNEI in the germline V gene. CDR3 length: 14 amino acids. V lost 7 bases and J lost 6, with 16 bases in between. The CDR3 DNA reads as TGTGCCAGCACGGGTCTAGCCCAAAGCAATGAGCAGTTCTTC. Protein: CASTGLAQSNEQFF.

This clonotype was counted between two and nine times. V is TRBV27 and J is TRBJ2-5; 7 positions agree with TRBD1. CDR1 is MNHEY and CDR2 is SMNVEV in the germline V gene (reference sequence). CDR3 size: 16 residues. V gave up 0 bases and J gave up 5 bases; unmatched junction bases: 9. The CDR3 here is CASSLSRKGTVETQYF. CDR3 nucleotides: TGTGCCAGCAGTTTATCGCGGAAGGGGACAGTGGAGACCCAGTACTTC.